This is a list of T cell receptor beta chains from one sample in a study of cytomegalovirus exposure and HLA in healthy donors. The method was immunoSEQ multiplex PCR; TCRdb's version includes in-frame clones alone and lacks a portion of them. Of tens of thousands of clones detected, roughly 94% appear once; the ten largest clones hold nearly 0.7%. The material sequenced was PBMCs. These receptors came from a woman younger than 35 in good health and CMV-seronegative. CDR3s include the opening cysteine and the closing phenylalanine or tryptophan. Each record gives: clone size, J gene, D gene, V gene, CDR3 protein, CDR3 DNA. The D gene is left open where the match is weak. Clone sizes are given selectively: once, few, many, or a class where the clone is expanded.

clone_size: NA; j_call: TRBJ1-2; d_call: NA; v_call: TRBV7-9; cdr3_aa: CASSLLDQDYGYTF; cdr3_nt: TGTGCCAGCAGCTTATTGGATCAGGACTATGGCTACACCTTC
clone_size: NA; j_call: TRBJ1-1; d_call: NA; v_call: TRBV7-8; cdr3_aa: CASSYDSLNTEAFF; cdr3_nt: TGTGCCAGCAGCTACGACAGCTTGAACACTGAAGCTTTCTTT
clone_size: NA; j_call: TRBJ1-5; d_call: NA; v_call: TRBV14; cdr3_aa: CASSQDLWGVRVQPQHF; cdr3_nt: TGTGCCAGCAGCCAAGATCTTTGGGGGGTAAGGGTTCAGCCCCAGCATTTT
clone_size: NA; j_call: TRBJ2-7; d_call: NA; v_call: TRBV7-8; cdr3_aa: CASRSGPGYEQYF; cdr3_nt: TGTGCCAGCAGATCAGGTCCAGGATACGAGCAGTACTTC
clone_size: NA; j_call: TRBJ2-1; d_call: TRBD1; v_call: TRBV9; cdr3_aa: CASSVEGQGAEQFF; cdr3_nt: TGTGCCAGCAGCGTAGAGGGACAGGGGGCTGAGCAGTTCTTC
clone_size: NA; j_call: TRBJ1-1; d_call: NA; v_call: TRBV29-1; cdr3_aa: CSVEQNTEAFF; cdr3_nt: TGCAGCGTTGAACAAAACACTGAAGCTTTCTTT
clone_size: NA; j_call: TRBJ1-3; d_call: NA; v_call: TRBV5-1; cdr3_aa: CASSSGLGGHSGNTIYF; cdr3_nt: TGCGCCAGCAGCTCGGGCCTTGGCGGGCACTCTGGAAACACCATATATTTT
clone_size: NA; j_call: TRBJ1-1; d_call: NA; v_call: TRBV28; cdr3_aa: CASSLMSSGAFF; cdr3_nt: TGTGCCAGCAGTTTAATGTCCTCCGGGGCTTTCTTT
clone_size: NA; j_call: TRBJ2-7; d_call: NA; v_call: TRBV5-1; cdr3_aa: CASRGQGLYEQYF; cdr3_nt: TGCGCCAGCAGGGGGCAGGGCCTCTACGAGCAGTACTTC
clone_size: NA; j_call: TRBJ1-3; d_call: TRBD1; v_call: TRBV18; cdr3_aa: CASSPAGQGSSGNTIYF; cdr3_nt: TGTGCCAGCTCACCCGCCGGACAGGGGTCCTCTGGAAACACCATATATTTT
clone_size: NA; j_call: TRBJ2-7; d_call: NA; v_call: TRBV2; cdr3_aa: CASSLYLKYEQYF; cdr3_nt: TGTGCCAGTTCCCTTTATCTTAAATACGAGCAGTACTTC
clone_size: few; j_call: TRBJ2-2; d_call: TRBD2; v_call: TRBV19; cdr3_aa: CASRIGTSEIGELFF; cdr3_nt: TGTGCCAGTAGGATTGGGACTAGCGAGATCGGGGAGCTGTTTTTT
clone_size: NA; j_call: TRBJ2-7; d_call: NA; v_call: TRBV5-1; cdr3_aa: CASSLGWASSYEQYF; cdr3_nt: TGCGCCAGCAGCTTGGGGTGGGCAAGCTCCTACGAGCAGTACTTC
clone_size: NA; j_call: TRBJ2-1; d_call: TRBD1; v_call: TRBV7-2; cdr3_aa: CASSLDRGSYNEQFF; cdr3_nt: TGTGCCAGCAGCTTAGACAGGGGGTCCTACAATGAGCAGTTCTTC
clone_size: NA; j_call: TRBJ2-2; d_call: TRBD1; v_call: TRBV5-4; cdr3_aa: CASSLVNIGTDTGELFF; cdr3_nt: TGTGCCAGCAGCTTGGTGAACATCGGGACAGACACCGGGGAGCTGTTTTTT
clone_size: once; j_call: TRBJ2-1; d_call: TRBD2; v_call: TRBV13; cdr3_aa: CASSLGLAGVTYNEQFF; cdr3_nt: TGTGCCAGCAGCCTCGGACTAGCGGGAGTCACCTACAATGAGCAGTTCTTC
clone_size: NA; j_call: TRBJ2-2; d_call: NA; v_call: TRBV7-2; cdr3_aa: CASSSSRDLAGELFF; cdr3_nt: TGTGCCAGCAGCTCGTCCCGGGACTTAGCCGGGGAGCTGTTTTTT
clone_size: NA; j_call: TRBJ1-4; d_call: TRBD1; v_call: TRBV11-2; cdr3_aa: CASSRRPGTGNEKLFF; cdr3_nt: TGTGCCAGCAGCCGACGTCCCGGGACAGGGAATGAAAAACTGTTTTTT
clone_size: once; j_call: TRBJ2-7; d_call: TRBD2; v_call: TRBV27; cdr3_aa: CASGRGIPPYEQYF; cdr3_nt: TGTGCCAGTGGGAGGGGAATTCCCCCCTACGAGCAGTACTTC
clone_size: NA; j_call: TRBJ2-1; d_call: NA; v_call: TRBV6-5; cdr3_aa: CASSDSFGEQFF; cdr3_nt: TGTGCCAGCAGCGACAGCTTTGGGGAGCAGTTCTTC
clone_size: NA; j_call: TRBJ2-3; d_call: TRBD2; v_call: TRBV5-1; cdr3_aa: CASSPGTSGATDTQYF; cdr3_nt: TGCGCCAGCAGCCCTGGGACTAGCGGGGCCACAGATACGCAGTATTTT
clone_size: NA; j_call: TRBJ1-5; d_call: NA; v_call: TRBV6-6; cdr3_aa: CASSYSRVQPQHF; cdr3_nt: TGTGCCAGCAGTTACTCTAGAGTCCAGCCCCAGCATTTT
clone_size: once; j_call: TRBJ1-5; d_call: TRBD1; v_call: TRBV30; cdr3_aa: CAWTGTGAFQPQHF; cdr3_nt: TGTGCCTGGACCGGGACAGGGGCGTTTCAGCCCCAGCATTTT
clone_size: NA; j_call: TRBJ2-7; d_call: TRBD2; v_call: TRBV5-4; cdr3_aa: CASSPSGGQYEQYF; cdr3_nt: TGTGCCAGCAGCCCTAGCGGGGGACAGTACGAGCAGTACTTC
clone_size: NA; j_call: TRBJ1-2; d_call: NA; v_call: TRBV5-1; cdr3_aa: CASSLDILYGYTF; cdr3_nt: TGCGCCAGCAGCTTGGACATTTTATATGGCTACACCTTC
clone_size: NA; j_call: TRBJ2-7; d_call: TRBD2; v_call: TRBV15; cdr3_aa: CATSRVAGGVHEQYF; cdr3_nt: TGTGCCACCAGCAGAGTAGCGGGAGGTGTCCACGAGCAGTACTTC
clone_size: NA; j_call: TRBJ1-1; d_call: NA; v_call: TRBV6-4; cdr3_aa: CASSLEMNTEAFF; cdr3_nt: TGTGCCAGCAGTCTCGAGATGAACACTGAAGCTTTCTTT
clone_size: NA; j_call: TRBJ2-1; d_call: NA; v_call: TRBV28; cdr3_aa: CASRTRGLSYNEQFF; cdr3_nt: TGTGCCAGCAGGACCAGGGGTCTTTCCTACAATGAGCAGTTCTTC
clone_size: NA; j_call: TRBJ2-7; d_call: NA; v_call: TRBV6-5; cdr3_aa: CASSYSIGTYEQYF; cdr3_nt: TGTGCCAGCAGTTACTCGATTGGGACTTACGAGCAGTACTTC
clone_size: NA; j_call: TRBJ2-2; d_call: NA; v_call: TRBV28; cdr3_aa: CASSLLTGGGELFF; cdr3_nt: TGTGCCAGCAGTTTATTGACTGGCGGCGGGGAGCTGTTTTTT
clone_size: NA; j_call: TRBJ2-3; d_call: TRBD2; v_call: TRBV7-2; cdr3_aa: CASSPGLAGDTQYF; cdr3_nt: TGTGCCAGCAGCCCGGGGCTAGCGGGTGATACGCAGTATTTT
clone_size: NA; j_call: TRBJ1-2; d_call: TRBD1; v_call: TRBV6-5; cdr3_aa: CATLRDSASNGYTF; cdr3_nt: TGTGCCACCCTCCGGGACAGCGCCTCAAATGGCTACACCTTC
clone_size: NA; j_call: TRBJ2-1; d_call: NA; v_call: TRBV5-1; cdr3_aa: CASSYQGGGTRNNEQFF; cdr3_nt: TGCGCCAGCAGCTACCAAGGGGGCGGGACCAGAAACAATGAGCAGTTCTTC
clone_size: once; j_call: TRBJ2-1; d_call: NA; v_call: TRBV7-2; cdr3_aa: CASSLTSLGMDEQFF; cdr3_nt: TGTGCCAGCAGCTTAACTAGCCTGGGTATGGATGAGCAGTTCTTC
clone_size: NA; j_call: TRBJ2-1; d_call: TRBD2; v_call: TRBV6-6; cdr3_aa: CASSYRTSSYNEQFF; cdr3_nt: TGTGCCAGCAGTTATCGGACTAGCTCCTACAATGAGCAGTTCTTC
clone_size: NA; j_call: TRBJ1-1; d_call: NA; v_call: TRBV12-5; cdr3_aa: CASGRDGGYTEAFF; cdr3_nt: TGTGCTAGTGGGCGAGACGGCGGTTACACTGAAGCTTTCTTT
clone_size: NA; j_call: TRBJ2-7; d_call: NA; v_call: TRBV11-2; cdr3_aa: CASSLAAYEQYF; cdr3_nt: TGTGCCAGCAGCTTAGCGGCCTACGAGCAGTACTTC
clone_size: NA; j_call: TRBJ2-2; d_call: TRBD2; v_call: TRBV5-6; cdr3_aa: CAGGLAGANTGELFF; cdr3_nt: TGTGCCGGGGGACTAGCGGGGGCGAACACCGGGGAGCTGTTTTTT
clone_size: NA; j_call: TRBJ2-7; d_call: TRBD2; v_call: TRBV7-9; cdr3_aa: CASSLDGLAGVPRYF; cdr3_nt: TGTGCCAGCAGCTTAGACGGACTAGCGGGAGTACCGCGGTACTTC
clone_size: NA; j_call: TRBJ2-2; d_call: NA; v_call: TRBV29-1; cdr3_aa: CSVYPTGRGELFF; cdr3_nt: TGCAGCGTATATCCAACAGGGCGCGGGGAGCTGTTTTTT
clone_size: NA; j_call: TRBJ1-5; d_call: NA; v_call: TRBV7-2; cdr3_aa: CASSSGTPSNQPQHF; cdr3_nt: TGTGCCAGCAGCTCCGGGACTCCTTCCAATCAGCCCCAGCATTTT
clone_size: NA; j_call: TRBJ2-7; d_call: TRBD2; v_call: TRBV18; cdr3_aa: CASSPLLAGVHLF; cdr3_nt: TGTGCCAGCTCACCACTCCTAGCGGGAGTCCATCTCTTC
clone_size: NA; j_call: TRBJ1-2; d_call: NA; v_call: TRBV5-1; cdr3_aa: CASSSGLQGLRDYGYTF; cdr3_nt: TGCGCCAGCAGCTCCGGATTACAGGGATTAAGGGACTATGGCTACACCTTC
clone_size: NA; j_call: TRBJ1-1; d_call: NA; v_call: TRBV7-2; cdr3_aa: CASSSPRGMNTEAFF; cdr3_nt: TGTGCCAGCAGCAGTCCCCGGGGGATGAACACTGAAGCTTTCTTT
clone_size: NA; j_call: TRBJ2-5; d_call: NA; v_call: TRBV13; cdr3_aa: CASSLVGLALQYF; cdr3_nt: TGTGCCAGCAGCTTAGTGGGTTTAGCCCTACAGTACTTC